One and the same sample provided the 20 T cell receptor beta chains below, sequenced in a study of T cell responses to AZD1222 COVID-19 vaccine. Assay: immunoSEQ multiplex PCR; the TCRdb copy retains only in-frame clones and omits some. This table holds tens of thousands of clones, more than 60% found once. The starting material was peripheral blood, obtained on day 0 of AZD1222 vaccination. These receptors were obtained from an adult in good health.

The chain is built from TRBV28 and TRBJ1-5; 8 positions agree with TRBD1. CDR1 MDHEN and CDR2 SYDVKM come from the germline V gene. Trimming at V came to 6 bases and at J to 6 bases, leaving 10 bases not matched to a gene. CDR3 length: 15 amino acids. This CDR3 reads CASSQGQGWGQPQHF. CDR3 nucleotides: TGTGCCAGCAGCCAAGGACAGGGTTGGGGTCAGCCCCAGCATTTT.

The CDR3 sequence is CASSTFGASGTNEQFF. In DNA form, the CDR3 reads TGTGCCAGCAGCACATTTGGGGCTAGCGGGACGAATGAGCAGTTCTTC. The chain joins TRBV9 to TRBJ2-1, with 9 bases lining up with TRBD2. Losses at the gene ends were 4 bases for V and 7 bases for J; bases not matched to a gene: 12. Per germline, CDR1 SGDLS and CDR2 YYNGEE. The CDR3 loop spans 16 amino acids.

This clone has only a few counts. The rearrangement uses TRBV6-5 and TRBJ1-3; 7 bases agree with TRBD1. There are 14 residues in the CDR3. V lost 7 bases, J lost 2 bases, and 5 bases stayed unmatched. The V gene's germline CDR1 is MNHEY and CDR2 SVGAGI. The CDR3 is CASNTGAAGNTIYF. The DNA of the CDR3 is TGTGCCAGCAACACAGGGGCGGCTGGAAACACCATATATTTT.

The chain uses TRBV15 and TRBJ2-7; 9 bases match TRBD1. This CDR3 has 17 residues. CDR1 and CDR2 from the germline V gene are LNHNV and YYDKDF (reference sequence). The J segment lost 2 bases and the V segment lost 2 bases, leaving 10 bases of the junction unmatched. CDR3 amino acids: CATSRLTGTGFTYEQYF. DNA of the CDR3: TGTGCCACCAGCAGATTGACCGGGACAGGGTTTACCTACGAGCAGTACTTC.

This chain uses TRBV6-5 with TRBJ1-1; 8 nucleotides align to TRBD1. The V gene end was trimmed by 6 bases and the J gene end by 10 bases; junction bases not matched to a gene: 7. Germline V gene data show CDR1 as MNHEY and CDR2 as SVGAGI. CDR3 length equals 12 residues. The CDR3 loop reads CASRRTGSVAFF. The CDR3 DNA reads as TGTGCCAGCAGAAGGACAGGGAGTGTAGCTTTCTTT.

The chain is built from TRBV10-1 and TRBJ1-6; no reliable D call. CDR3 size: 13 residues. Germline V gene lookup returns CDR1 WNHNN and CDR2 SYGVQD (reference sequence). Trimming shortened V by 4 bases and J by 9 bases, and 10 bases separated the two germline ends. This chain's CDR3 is CASSVGVGSPLHF. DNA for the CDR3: TGCGCCAGCAGTGTCGGCGTGGGTTCACCCCTCCACTTT.

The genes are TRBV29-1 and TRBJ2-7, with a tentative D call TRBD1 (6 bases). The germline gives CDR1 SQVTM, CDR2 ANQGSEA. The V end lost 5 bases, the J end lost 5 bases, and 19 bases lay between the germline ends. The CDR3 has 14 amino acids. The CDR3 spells CSVTGSPGYDEQYF. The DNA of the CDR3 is TGCAGCGTTACAGGGTCCCCAGGGTATGACGAGCAGTACTTC.

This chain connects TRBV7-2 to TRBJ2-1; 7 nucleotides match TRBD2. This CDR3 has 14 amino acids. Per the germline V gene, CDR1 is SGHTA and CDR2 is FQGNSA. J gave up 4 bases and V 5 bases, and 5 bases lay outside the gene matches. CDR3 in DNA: TGTGCCAGCAGCGGGGGACTACGATACAATGAGCAGTTCTTC. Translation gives CASSGGLRYNEQFF.

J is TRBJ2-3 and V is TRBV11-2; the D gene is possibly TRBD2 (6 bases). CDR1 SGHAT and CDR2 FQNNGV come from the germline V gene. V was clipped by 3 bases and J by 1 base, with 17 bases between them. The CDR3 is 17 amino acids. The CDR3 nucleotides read TGTGCCAGCAGCTTCCCCGGGACTCCGGCGCGCACAGATACGCAGTATTTT. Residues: CASSFPGTPARTDTQYF.

The CDR3 coding sequence is TGTGCCAGCAGTCGTCGGACAGGGGGAACCTCTGGAAACACCATATATTTT. Translating gives CASSRRTGGTSGNTIYF. V is TRBV28 and J is TRBJ1-3; 10 bases are shared with TRBD1. The V gene end was trimmed by 5 bases and the J gene end by 0 bases; junction bases not matched to a gene: 7. The germline gives CDR1 MDHEN, CDR2 SYDVKM. CDR3 length: 17 residues.

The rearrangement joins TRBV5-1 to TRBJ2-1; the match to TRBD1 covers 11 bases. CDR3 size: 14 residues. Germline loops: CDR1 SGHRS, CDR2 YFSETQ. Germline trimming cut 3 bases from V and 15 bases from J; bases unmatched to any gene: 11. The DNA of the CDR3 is TGCGCCAGCAGCTCGGATATGGACAGGGGGCCGGGGTTCTTC. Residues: CASSSDMDRGPGFF.

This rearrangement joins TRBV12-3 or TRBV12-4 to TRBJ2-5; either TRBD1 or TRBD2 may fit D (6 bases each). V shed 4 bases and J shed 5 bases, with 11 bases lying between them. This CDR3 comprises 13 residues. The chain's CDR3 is CASSSGGRETQYF. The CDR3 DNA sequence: TGTGCCAGCAGTTCTGGGGGGCGGGAGACCCAGTACTTC.

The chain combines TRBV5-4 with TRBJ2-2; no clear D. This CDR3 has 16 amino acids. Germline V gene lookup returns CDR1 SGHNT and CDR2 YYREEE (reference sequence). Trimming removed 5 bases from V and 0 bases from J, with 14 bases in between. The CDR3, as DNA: TGTGCCAGCAGTCCTGGTTGGGGTCCGAACACCGGGGAGCTGTTTTTT. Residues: CASSPGWGPNTGELFF.

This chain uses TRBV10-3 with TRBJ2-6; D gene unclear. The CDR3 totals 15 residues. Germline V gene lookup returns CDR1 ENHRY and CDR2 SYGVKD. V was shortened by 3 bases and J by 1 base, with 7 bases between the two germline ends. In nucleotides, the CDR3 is TGTGCCATCAGTGAAGGGTGGTCTGGGGCCAACGTCCTGACTTTC. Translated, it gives CAISEGWSGANVLTF.

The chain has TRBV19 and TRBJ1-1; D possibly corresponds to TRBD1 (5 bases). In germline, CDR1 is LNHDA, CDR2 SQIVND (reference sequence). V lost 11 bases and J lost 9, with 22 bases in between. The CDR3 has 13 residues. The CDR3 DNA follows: TGTGCCTCTTCCCCGGGCAGGGCCCTGAAAGCTTTCTTT. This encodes CASSPGRALKAFF. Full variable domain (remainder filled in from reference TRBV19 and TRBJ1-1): DGGITQSPKYLFRKEGQNVTLSCEQNLNHDAMYWYRQDPGQGLRLIYYSQIVNDFQKGDIAEGYSVSREKKESFPLTVTSAQKNPTAFYLCASSPGRALKAFFGQGTRLTVV.

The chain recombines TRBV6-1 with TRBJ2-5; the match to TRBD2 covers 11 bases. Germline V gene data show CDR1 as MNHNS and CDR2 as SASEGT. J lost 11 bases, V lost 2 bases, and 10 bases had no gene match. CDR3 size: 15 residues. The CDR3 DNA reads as TGTGCCAGCAGTGAAACTAGCGGGAGAGTGGGGAATCAGTACTTC. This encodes CASSETSGRVGNQYF.

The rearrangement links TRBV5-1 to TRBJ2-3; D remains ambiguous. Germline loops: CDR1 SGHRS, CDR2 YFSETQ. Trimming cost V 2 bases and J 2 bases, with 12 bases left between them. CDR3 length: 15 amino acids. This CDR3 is CASSFQSWNTDTQYF. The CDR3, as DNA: TGCGCCAGCAGCTTCCAGAGTTGGAACACAGATACGCAGTATTTT.

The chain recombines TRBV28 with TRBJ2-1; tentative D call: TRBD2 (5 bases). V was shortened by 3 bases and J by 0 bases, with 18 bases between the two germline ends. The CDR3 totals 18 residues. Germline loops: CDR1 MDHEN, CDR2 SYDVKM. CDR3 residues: CASSLRVASRNSYNEQFF. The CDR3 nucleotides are TGTGCCAGCAGTTTGCGCGTGGCTAGCCGAAACTCCTACAATGAGCAGTTCTTC. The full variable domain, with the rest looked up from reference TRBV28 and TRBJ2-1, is DVKVTQSSRYLVKRTGEKVFLECVQDMDHENMFWYRQDPGLGLRLIYFSYDVKMKEKGDIPEGYSVSREKKERFSLILESASTNQTSMYLCASSLRVASRNSYNEQFFGPGTRLTVL.

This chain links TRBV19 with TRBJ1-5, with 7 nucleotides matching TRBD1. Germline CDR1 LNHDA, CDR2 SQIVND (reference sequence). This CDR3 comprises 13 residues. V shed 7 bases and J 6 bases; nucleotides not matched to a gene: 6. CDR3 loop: CASTRQGSQPQHF. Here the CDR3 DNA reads TGTGCCAGTACAAGACAGGGTAGTCAGCCCCAGCATTTT.

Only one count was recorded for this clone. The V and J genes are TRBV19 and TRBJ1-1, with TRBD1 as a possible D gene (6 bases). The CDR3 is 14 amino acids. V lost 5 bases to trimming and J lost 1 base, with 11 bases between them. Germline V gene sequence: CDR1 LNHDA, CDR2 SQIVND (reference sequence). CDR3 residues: CASSYGQTNTEAFF. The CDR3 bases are TGTGCCAGTAGTTATGGACAGACGAACACTGAAGCTTTCTTT.